The 13 T cell receptor beta chains given below trace back to one sample, sequenced in a study of CD8 T cells in ankylosing spondylitis. TCRdb re-derived calls from the 5' RACE reads in MiXCR, one entry per CDR3 protein. Here the sample spans around 330,000 distinct CDR3 sequences, roughly 12% being singletons. Material: blood, either unsorted or a sorted T cell fraction (not recorded which). Receptors originate from a female donor with ankylosing spondylitis or in good health (not recorded which).

This clonotype was picked up one time. This clone may be a read error of a much larger clone one base away. The conserved phenylalanine or tryptophan normally closing the CDR3 is absent here, so this likely arose from a read error. This rearrangement joins TRBV28 to TRBJ2-1; 7 nucleotides align to TRBD2. With V trimmed by 7 bases and J by 4 bases, 7 bases remained unmatched. The CDR3 length is 14 residues. The germline CDR1 and CDR2 sequences are MDHEN and SYDVKM. CDR3 residues: CASTSGGLYNEQFI. CDR3 DNA: TGTGCCAGCACCTCGGGGGGTTTGTACAATGAGCAGTTCATC.

This clonotype appeared many times. The V gene is TRBV10-3, the J gene TRBJ1-2; 7 bases agree with TRBD1. V trimming: 4 bases; J trimming: 7 bases; junction bases outside the gene matches: 3. Germline assignment: CDR1 ENHRY and CDR2 SYGVKD. The CDR3 runs to 12 residues. CDR3 sequence reads: CAISVDRVGYTF. Written as DNA, the CDR3 is TGTGCCATCAGTGTTGACAGGGTTGGCTACACCTTC.

The chain employs TRBV20-1 and TRBJ1-6; TRBD1 is a possible D gene (5 bases). CDR1 is DFQATT and CDR2 is SNEGSKA in the germline V gene (reference sequence). Trimming took off 1 base at V and 6 bases at J, with 7 bases between the two ends. CDR3 length equals 13 residues. The CDR3 protein is CSARGQINSPLHF. In nucleotides, the CDR3 is TGCAGTGCTAGAGGACAGATTAATTCACCCCTCCACTTT.

There are a few counts of this clonotype. The chain links TRBV4-1 to TRBJ1-1; no firm D call. Germline assignment: CDR1 MGHRA and CDR2 YSYEKL. V lost 0 bases and J 1 base, leaving 6 bases between the germline ends. The CDR3 has 14 residues. CDR3 residues: CASSQDGWNTEAFF. As DNA, the CDR3 is TGCGCCAGCAGCCAAGATGGCTGGAACACTGAAGCTTTCTTT.

The table lists this clonotype with a few counts. The rearrangement joins TRBV5-1 to TRBJ1-6, with D unresolved. Looked up from germline, CDR1 is SGHRS and CDR2 is YFSETQ. Trimming pared 1 base from V and 4 bases from J, leaving 6 bases between. This CDR3 has 14 amino acids. Here the CDR3 reads CASSLLQYNSPLHF. The CDR3 DNA follows: TGCGCCAGCAGCTTGCTCCAGTATAATTCACCCCTCCACTTT.

This clonotype showed up many times. The chain joins TRBV20-1 to TRBJ1-5, with D possibly TRBD1 on 6 matching bases. Trimming shortened V by 5 bases and J by 7 bases, and 18 bases separated the two germline ends. This CDR3 is 14 amino acids long. Germline CDR1 DFQATT, CDR2 SNEGSKA (reference sequence). In nucleotides, the CDR3 is TGCAGTGCTCCCCAAACAGGGATGAGGCAGCCCCAGCATTTT. It codes for CSAPQTGMRQPQHF.

This clonotype showed up many times. The genes are TRBV20-1 and TRBJ2-7; TRBD2 aligns across 8 bases. Germline V gene lookup returns CDR1 DFQATT and CDR2 SNEGSKA (reference sequence). There are 15 residues in the CDR3. V lost 2 bases, J lost 1 base, and 7 bases stayed unmatched. In DNA, the CDR3 is TGCAGTGCTAGACGGTCCGGGACTAGATCCTACGAGCAGTACTTC. Its protein is CSARRSGTRSYEQYF.

This clonotype was found a few times. The chain employs TRBV5-1 and TRBJ2-2, with D perhaps matching TRBD2 (6 bases). The CDR3 totals 15 residues. Germline CDR1 reads SGHRS; CDR2 reads YFSETQ. The V gene lost 0 bases and the J gene lost 6 bases, with 12 bases spanning the gap. Here the CDR3 reads CASSLALEGPGELFF. CDR3 nucleotides: TGCGCCAGCAGCTTGGCCCTGGAGGGCCCCGGGGAGCTGTTTTTT.

This clonotype was recorded only once. One end of the junction fails to match germline, which may point to a read error. The chain combines TRBV12-3 or TRBV12-4 with TRBJ2-2, with D maybe TRBD1 (7 bases). The CDR3 spans 19 residues. In nucleotides, the CDR3 is TGTACCAGCAGTTTAGCAGGGGGGCCTCTTTCTATCTCTTCCGGGGAGCTGTTTTTT. This gives the protein CTSSLAGGPLSISSGELFF.

This clonotype was detected many times. The chain is built from TRBV15 and TRBJ2-1, with a tentative D call TRBD2 (6 bases). V was cut by 9 bases and J by 5 bases, with 14 bases left in between. The CDR3 totals 13 residues. Germline V CDR1 and CDR2: LNHNV, YYDKDF (reference sequence). The CDR3 sequence is CATGDLRDNEQFF. CDR3 nucleotide sequence: TGTGCCACAGGGGACTTGAGGGACAATGAGCAGTTCTTC. Based on the CDR3 plus reference TRBV15 and TRBJ2-1, the full variable domain is DAMVIQNPRYQVTQFGKPVTLSCSQTLNHNVMYWYQQKSSQAPKLLFHYYDKDFNNEADTPDNFQSRRPNTSFCFLDIRSPGLGDTAMYLCATGDLRDNEQFFGPGTRLTVL.

The gene calls are TRBV3-1 and TRBJ1-6; D call uncertain. Germline V gene data show CDR1 as LGHDT and CDR2 as YNNKEL (reference sequence). The CDR3 has 16 residues. The ends were cut back, 1 base at V and 0 bases at J, with 7 bases in the middle. The CDR3 reads CASSQVVSSYNSPLHF. Here the CDR3 DNA reads TGTGCCAGCAGCCAAGTGGTGAGCTCCTATAATTCACCCCTCCACTTT.

This clonotype was observed at least ten times. V and J are TRBV5-1 and TRBJ2-1, with D perhaps being TRBD1 or TRBD2 (6 bases each). CDR3 length: 16 residues. Germline V lookup: CDR1 SGHRS, CDR2 YFSETQ. Trimming pared 2 bases from V and 6 bases from J, leaving 18 bases between. As DNA, the CDR3 is TGCGCCAGCAGCTTAAATCGACAGTGGGGGGCCAATGAGCAGTTCTTC. This codes for CASSLNRQWGANEQFF.

This clonotype was counted many times. V and J are TRBV20-1 and TRBJ1-5, with TRBD1 as a possible D gene (5 bases). Trimming cost V 3 bases and J 7 bases, with 16 bases left between them. This CDR3 is 14 amino acids long. Germline V lookup: CDR1 DFQATT, CDR2 SNEGSKA (reference sequence). The CDR3 spells CSARTGLRGQPQHF. The CDR3 DNA reads as TGCAGTGCTAGGACGGGACTGCGGGGCCAGCCCCAGCATTTT.